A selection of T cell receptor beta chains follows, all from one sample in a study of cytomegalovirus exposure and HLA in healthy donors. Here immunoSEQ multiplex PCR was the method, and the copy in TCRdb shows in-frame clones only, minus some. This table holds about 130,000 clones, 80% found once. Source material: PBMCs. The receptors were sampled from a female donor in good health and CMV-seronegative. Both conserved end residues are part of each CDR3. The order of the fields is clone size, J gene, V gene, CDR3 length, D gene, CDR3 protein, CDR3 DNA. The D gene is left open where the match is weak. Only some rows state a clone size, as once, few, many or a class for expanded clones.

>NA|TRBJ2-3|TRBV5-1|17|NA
CASSLLALASGTDTQYF
TGCGCCAGCAGCTTGTTAGCTCTAGCGTCGGGGACAGATACGCAGTATTTT
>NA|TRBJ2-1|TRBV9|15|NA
CASSVAGTRYNEQFF
TGTGCCAGCAGCGTAGCTGGGACTCGATACAATGAGCAGTTCTTC
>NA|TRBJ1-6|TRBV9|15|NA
CASSPTVRVGSPLHF
TGTGCCAGCAGCCCGACCGTCAGGGTGGGTTCACCCCTCCACTTT
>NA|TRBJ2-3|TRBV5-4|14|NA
CASSFRVRTDTQYF
TGTGCCAGCAGCTTCCGGGTTCGAACAGATACGCAGTATTTT
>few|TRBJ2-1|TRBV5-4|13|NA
CASSWGRQSEQFF
TGTGCCAGCAGCTGGGGGCGACAGTCTGAGCAGTTCTTC
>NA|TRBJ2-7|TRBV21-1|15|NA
CASSAGTSGGYEQYF
TGTGCCAGCAGCGCCGGGACTAGCGGCGGCTACGAGCAGTACTTC
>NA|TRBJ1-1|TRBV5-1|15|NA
CASSFWQSMNTEAFF
TGCGCCAGCAGCTTCTGGCAGTCCATGAACACTGAAGCTTTCTTT
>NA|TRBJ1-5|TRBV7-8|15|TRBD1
CASGSRTGEDQPQHF
TGTGCCAGCGGCTCGCGGACAGGGGAGGACCAGCCCCAGCATTTT
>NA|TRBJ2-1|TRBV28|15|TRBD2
CASSAHSGRLNEQFF
TGTGCCAGCAGCGCCCACAGCGGGAGGTTGAATGAGCAGTTCTTC
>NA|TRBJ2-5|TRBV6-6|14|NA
CASSFIAVQETQYF
TGTGCCAGCAGTTTCATAGCGGTGCAAGAGACCCAGTACTTC
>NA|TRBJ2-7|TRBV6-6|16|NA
CASSYRVIGGSYEQYF
TGTGCCAGCAGTTACCGAGTAATCGGAGGTTCCTACGAGCAGTACTTC
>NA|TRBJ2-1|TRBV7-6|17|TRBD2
CASSSSGGSPSYNEQFF
TGTGCCAGCAGCTCTAGCGGGGGATCCCCCTCCTACAATGAGCAGTTCTTC
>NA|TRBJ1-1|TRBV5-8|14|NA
CASSLGAVQATAFF
TGTGCCAGCAGCTTGGGTGCCGTTCAGGCAACAGCTTTCTTT
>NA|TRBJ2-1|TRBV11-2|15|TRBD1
CASSFSGTGNNEQFF
TGTGCCAGCAGCTTCAGCGGGACAGGGAACAATGAGCAGTTCTTC
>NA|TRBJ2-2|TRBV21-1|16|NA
CASSKSATDRGGELFF
TGTGCCAGCAGCAAATCCGCAACTGACAGGGGAGGGGAGCTGTTTTTT
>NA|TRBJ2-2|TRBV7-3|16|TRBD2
CASSPRLAENTGELFF
TGTGCCAGCAGCCCGCGACTAGCAGAGAACACCGGGGAGCTGTTTTTT
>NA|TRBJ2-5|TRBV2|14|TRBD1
CASSEDRGPETQYF
TGTGCCAGCAGTGAAGATAGGGGGCCGGAGACCCAGTACTTC
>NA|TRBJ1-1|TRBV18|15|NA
CASSPSRSMNTEAFF
TGTGCCAGCTCACCCTCAAGAAGCATGAACACTGAAGCTTTCTTT
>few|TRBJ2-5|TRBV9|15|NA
CASTSRGRTQETQYF
TGTGCCAGCACCTCGCGGGGACGGACACAAGAGACCCAGTACTTC
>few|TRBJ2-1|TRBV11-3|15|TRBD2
CASSRRGGGHNEQFF
TGTGCCAGCAGCCGCCGGGGGGGAGGGCACAATGAGCAGTTCTTC
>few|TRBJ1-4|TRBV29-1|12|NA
CSVASGREKLFF
TGCAGCGTTGCTTCAGGTCGGGAAAAACTGTTTTTT
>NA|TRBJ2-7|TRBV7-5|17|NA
CARSCSAGCLVRYEQYF
TGTGCCAGAAGCTGTTCGGCAGGGTGTCTTGTGCGGTACGAGCAGTACTTC
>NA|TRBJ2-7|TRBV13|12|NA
CASSLRGREQYF
TGTGCCAGCAGCCTCAGGGGGAGGGAGCAGTACTTC
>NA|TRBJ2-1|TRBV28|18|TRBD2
CASSPLVGLAAAYNEQFF
TGTGCCAGCAGTCCCCTAGTCGGTCTAGCGGCAGCTTACAATGAGCAGTTCTTC
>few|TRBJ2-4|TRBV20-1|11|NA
CSAQGINIQYF
TGCAGTGCTCAGGGAATAAACATTCAGTACTTC
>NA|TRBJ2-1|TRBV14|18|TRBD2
CASSQEGLPGLAYNEQFF
TGTGCCAGCAGCCAAGAGGGGCTGCCGGGACTAGCCTACAATGAGCAGTTCTTC
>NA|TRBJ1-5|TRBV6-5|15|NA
CASSRTESSNQPQHF
TGTGCCAGCAGCCGGACAGAAAGTTCGAATCAGCCCCAGCATTTT
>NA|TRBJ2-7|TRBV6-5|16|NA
CASSYSSLLSSYEQYF
TGTGCCAGCAGTTACTCGAGTCTCCTAAGCTCCTACGAGCAGTACTTC
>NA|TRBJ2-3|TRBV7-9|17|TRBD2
CASSLAGLAGGPDTQYF
TGTGCCAGCAGCTTAGCAGGACTAGCGGGAGGGCCAGATACGCAGTATTTT
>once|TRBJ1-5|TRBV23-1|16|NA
CASSPVFLGRLTPQHF
TGCGCCAGCAGTCCCGTTTTTTTAGGACGACTAACACCCCAGCATTTT
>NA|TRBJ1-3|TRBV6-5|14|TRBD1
CASSWDSSGNTIYF
TGTGCCAGCAGTTGGGACAGCTCTGGAAACACCATATATTTT
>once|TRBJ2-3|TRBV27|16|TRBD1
CASSVYRGTGVDTQYF
TGTGCCAGCAGTGTATACAGGGGGACAGGGGTAGATACGCAGTATTTT
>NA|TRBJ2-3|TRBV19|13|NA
CASSIGSADTQYF
TGTGCCAGTAGTATCGGGTCGGCAGATACGCAGTATTTT
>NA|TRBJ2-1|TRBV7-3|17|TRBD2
CSSSPLGGSSSYNEQFF
TGTTCCAGCAGCCCACTCGGCGGGAGCTCGTCCTACAATGAGCAGTTCTTC
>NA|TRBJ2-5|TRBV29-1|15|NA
CSVEDQAPPKASQYF
TGCAGCGTTGAAGACCAGGCCCCACCCAAAGCTTCCCAGTACTTC
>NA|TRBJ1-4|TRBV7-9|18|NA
CSSSFTSIRDYGGEKLFF
TGTTCCAGCAGCTTCACCTCAATTCGGGATTACGGGGGTGAAAAACTGTTTTTT
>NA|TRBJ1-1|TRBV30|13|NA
CASFPWQGREAFF
TGTGCCTCCTTCCCCTGGCAGGGCCGTGAAGCTTTCTTT
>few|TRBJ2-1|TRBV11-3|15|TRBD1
CASSLDRASYNEQFF
TGTGCCAGCAGCTTGGACAGGGCGTCCTACAATGAGCAGTTCTTC
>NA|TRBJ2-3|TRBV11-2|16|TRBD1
CASIKGKGQARDTQYF
TGTGCCAGCATCAAGGGGAAGGGACAGGCCCGAGATACGCAGTATTTT
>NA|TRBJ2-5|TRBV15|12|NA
CATSRDSETQYF
TGTGCCACCAGCAGAGATTCGGAGACCCAGTACTTC
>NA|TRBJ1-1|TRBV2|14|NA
CASATGRGLTEAFF
TGTGCCAGCGCCACGGGGAGGGGTCTAACTGAAGCTTTCTTT
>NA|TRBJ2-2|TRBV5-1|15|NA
CASSPGQTETGELFF
TGCGCCAGCAGCCCAGGACAGACGGAGACCGGGGAGCTGTTTTTT
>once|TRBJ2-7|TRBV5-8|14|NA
CASSRPVQFWEQYF
TGTGCCAGCAGCCGCCCAGTACAGTTTTGGGAGCAGTACTTC
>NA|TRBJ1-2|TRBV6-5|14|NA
CASSYDGTIYGYTF
TGTGCCAGCAGTTACGACGGGACTATCTATGGCTACACCTTC
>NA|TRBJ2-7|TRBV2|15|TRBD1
CASSEGTGSPYEQYF
TGTGCCAGCAGTGAAGGGACAGGAAGTCCCTACGAGCAGTACTTC
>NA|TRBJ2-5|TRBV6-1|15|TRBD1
CASSVQQGAVETQYF
TGTGCCAGCAGTGTCCAACAGGGGGCAGTGGAGACCCAGTACTTC
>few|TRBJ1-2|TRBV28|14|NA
CASSFRTVPYGYTF
TGTGCCAGCAGTTTCCGGACAGTACCCTATGGCTACACCTTC
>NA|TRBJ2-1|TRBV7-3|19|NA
CASSSVPRGTESSYNEQFF
TGTGCCAGCAGCTCCGTCCCAAGGGGGACCGAGAGCTCCTACAATGAGCAGTTCTTC
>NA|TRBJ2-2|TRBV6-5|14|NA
CASSRDRRTGELFF
TGTGCCAGCAGTAGAGACAGGAGGACCGGGGAGCTGTTTTTT